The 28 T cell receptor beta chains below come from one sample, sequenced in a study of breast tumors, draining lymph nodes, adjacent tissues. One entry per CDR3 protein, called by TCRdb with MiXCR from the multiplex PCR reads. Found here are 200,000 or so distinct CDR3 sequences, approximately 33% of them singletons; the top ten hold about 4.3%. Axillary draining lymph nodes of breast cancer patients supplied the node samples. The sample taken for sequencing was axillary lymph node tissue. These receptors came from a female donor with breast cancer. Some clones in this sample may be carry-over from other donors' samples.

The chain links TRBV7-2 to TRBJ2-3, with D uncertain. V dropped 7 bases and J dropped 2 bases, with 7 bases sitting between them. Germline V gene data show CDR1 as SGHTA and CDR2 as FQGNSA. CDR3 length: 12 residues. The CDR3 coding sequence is TGTGCCAGCATTGGGCTCACAGATACGCAGTATTTT. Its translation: CASIGLTDTQYF.

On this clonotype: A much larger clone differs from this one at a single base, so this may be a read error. CDR3 amino acids: CSAEGPHGYAF. CDR3 sequence (DNA): TGCAGTGCTGAGGGGCCTCATGGCTACGCCTTC. The genes are TRBV20-1 and TRBJ1-2; perhaps TRBD1 as D (5 bases). In germline, CDR1 is DFQATT, CDR2 SNEGSKA (reference sequence). CDR3 length: 11 residues.

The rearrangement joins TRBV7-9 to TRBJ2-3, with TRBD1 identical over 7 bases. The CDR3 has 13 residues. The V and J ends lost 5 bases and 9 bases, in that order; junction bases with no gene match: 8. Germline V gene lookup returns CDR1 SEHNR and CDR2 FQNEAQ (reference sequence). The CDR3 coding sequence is TGTGCCAGCAGCCGAGGGGGCGAGGGAACGCAGTATTTT. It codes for CASSRGGEGTQYF.

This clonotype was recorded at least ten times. CDR3 sequence reads: CSADRDRSSYEQYF. The DNA of the CDR3 is TGCAGTGCCGACCGGGACAGGAGCTCCTACGAGCAGTACTTC. The rearrangement links TRBV20-1 to TRBJ2-7; TRBD1 matches at 8 bases. This CDR3 comprises 14 residues. The trim removed 6 bases at V and 0 bases at J, leaving 7 bases unmatched. Germline loops: CDR1 DFQATT, CDR2 SNEGSKA (reference sequence).

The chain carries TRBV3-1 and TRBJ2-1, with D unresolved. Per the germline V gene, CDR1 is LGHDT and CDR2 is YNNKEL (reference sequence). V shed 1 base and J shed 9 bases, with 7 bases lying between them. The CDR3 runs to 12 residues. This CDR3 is CASSQVSGEQFF. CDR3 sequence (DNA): TGTGCCAGCAGCCAAGTGTCGGGTGAGCAGTTCTTC.

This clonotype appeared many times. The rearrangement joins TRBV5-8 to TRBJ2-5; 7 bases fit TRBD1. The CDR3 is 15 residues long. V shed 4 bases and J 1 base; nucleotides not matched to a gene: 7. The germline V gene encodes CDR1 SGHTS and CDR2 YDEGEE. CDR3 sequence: CASSPAGTAQETQYF. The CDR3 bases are TGTGCCAGCAGCCCCGCCGGGACAGCCCAAGAGACCCAGTACTTC. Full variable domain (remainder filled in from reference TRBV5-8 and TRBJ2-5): EAGVTQSPTHLIKTRGQQATLRCSPISGHTSVYWYQQALGLGLQFLLWYDEGEERNRGNFPPRFSGRQFPNYSSELNVNALELEDSALYLCASSPAGTAQETQYFGPGTRLLVL.

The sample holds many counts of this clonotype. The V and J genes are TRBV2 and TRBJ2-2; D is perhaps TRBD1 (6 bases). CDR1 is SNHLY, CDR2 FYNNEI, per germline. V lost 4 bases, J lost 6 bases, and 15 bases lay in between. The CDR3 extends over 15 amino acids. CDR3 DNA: TGTGCCAGCAGTGCAAACACAGGGTTTGCCGGGGAGCTGTTTTTT. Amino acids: CASSANTGFAGELFF.

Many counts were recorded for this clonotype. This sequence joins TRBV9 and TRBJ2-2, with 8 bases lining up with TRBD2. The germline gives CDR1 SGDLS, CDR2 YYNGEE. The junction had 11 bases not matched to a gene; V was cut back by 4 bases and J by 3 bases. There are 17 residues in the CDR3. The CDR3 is CASSPGPGGPDTGELFF. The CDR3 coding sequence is TGTGCCAGCAGCCCAGGACCGGGGGGGCCGGACACCGGGGAGCTGTTTTTT.

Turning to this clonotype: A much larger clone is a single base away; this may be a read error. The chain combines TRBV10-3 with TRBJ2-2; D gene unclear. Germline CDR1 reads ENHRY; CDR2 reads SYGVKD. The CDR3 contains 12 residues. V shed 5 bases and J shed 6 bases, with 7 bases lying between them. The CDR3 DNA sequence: TGTGCCATCAGTCACTTTGCCGGGGAGCTGTTTTTT. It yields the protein CAISHFAGELFF.

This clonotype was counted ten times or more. The CDR3 DNA sequence: TGTGCCAGCAGCTTAGCCAGACTGGATAGTTACAATGAGCAGTTCTTC. Translation gives CASSLARLDSYNEQFF. The J gene is TRBJ2-1, the V gene TRBV7-2; no firm D call. CDR1 and CDR2 from the germline V gene are SGHTA and FQGNSA. Trimming pared 0 bases from V and 4 bases from J, leaving 13 bases between. The length of the CDR3 is 16 residues. Variable domain in full (rest from reference TRBV7-2 and TRBJ2-1): GAGVSQSPSNKVTEKGKDVELRCDPISGHTALYWYRQSLGQGLEFLIYFQGNSAPDKSGLPSDRFSAERTGGSVSTLTIQRTQQEDSAVYLCASSLARLDSYNEQFFGPGTRLTVL.

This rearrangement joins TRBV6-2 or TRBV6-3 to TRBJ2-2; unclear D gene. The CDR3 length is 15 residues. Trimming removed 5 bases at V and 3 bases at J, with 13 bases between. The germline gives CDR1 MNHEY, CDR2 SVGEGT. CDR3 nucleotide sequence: TGTGCCAGCAGTCACGCGCAGGTGGACACCGGGGAGCTGTTTTTT. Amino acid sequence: CASSHAQVDTGELFF.

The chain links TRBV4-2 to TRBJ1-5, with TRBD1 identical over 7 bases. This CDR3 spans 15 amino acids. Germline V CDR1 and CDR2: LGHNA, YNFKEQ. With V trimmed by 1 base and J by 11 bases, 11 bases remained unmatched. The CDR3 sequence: CASSQVGQTRETQHF. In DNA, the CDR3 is TGTGCCAGCAGCCAAGTGGGACAGACGAGAGAGACCCAGCATTTT.

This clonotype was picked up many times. The CDR3 sequence: CASSPPGLAGDTGELFF. The CDR3 nucleotides are TGTGCCAGCAGCCCCCCCGGACTAGCGGGGGACACCGGGGAGCTGTTTTTT. This chain links TRBV5-4 with TRBJ2-2, with 13 bases identical to TRBD2. The CDR3 loop spans 17 amino acids. Germline trimming cut 4 bases from V and 3 bases from J; bases unmatched to any gene: 6. From germline, CDR1 is SGHNT and CDR2 YYREEE (reference sequence).

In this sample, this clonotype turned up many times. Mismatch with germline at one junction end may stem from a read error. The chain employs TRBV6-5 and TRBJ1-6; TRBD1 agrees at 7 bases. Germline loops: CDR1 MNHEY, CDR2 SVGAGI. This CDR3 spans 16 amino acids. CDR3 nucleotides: TGCGTTACGAAGGGGGCAGCGAGCTCCTATAATTCACCCCTCCACTTT. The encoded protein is CVTKGAASSYNSPLHF.

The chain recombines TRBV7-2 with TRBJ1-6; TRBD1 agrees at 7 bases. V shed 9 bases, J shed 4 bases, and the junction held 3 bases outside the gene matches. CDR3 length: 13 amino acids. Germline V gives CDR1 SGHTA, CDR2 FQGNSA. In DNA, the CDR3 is TGTGCCAGTCCGGGACAGTATAATTCACCCCTCCACTTT. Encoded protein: CASPGQYNSPLHF.

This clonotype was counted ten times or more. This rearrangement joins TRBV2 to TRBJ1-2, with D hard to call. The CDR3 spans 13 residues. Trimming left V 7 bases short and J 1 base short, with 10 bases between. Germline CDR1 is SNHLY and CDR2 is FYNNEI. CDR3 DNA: TGTGCCAGCACGAGAGGGATTAACTATGGCTACACCTTC. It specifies CASTRGINYGYTF.

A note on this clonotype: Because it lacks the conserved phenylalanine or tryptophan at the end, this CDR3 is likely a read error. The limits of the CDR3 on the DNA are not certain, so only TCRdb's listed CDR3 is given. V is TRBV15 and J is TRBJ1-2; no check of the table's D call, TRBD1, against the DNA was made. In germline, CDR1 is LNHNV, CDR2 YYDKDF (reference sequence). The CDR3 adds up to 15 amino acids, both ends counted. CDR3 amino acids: CATTVDRQDNYGFTS.

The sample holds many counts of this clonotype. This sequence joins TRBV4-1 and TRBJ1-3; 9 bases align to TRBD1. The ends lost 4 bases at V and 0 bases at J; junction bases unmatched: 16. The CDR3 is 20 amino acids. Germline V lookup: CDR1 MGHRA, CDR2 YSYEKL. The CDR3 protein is CASSPLRTGEAGSSGNTIYF. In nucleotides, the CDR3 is TGCGCCAGCAGCCCCCTCCGGACAGGGGAAGCTGGGAGCTCTGGAAACACCATATATTTT.

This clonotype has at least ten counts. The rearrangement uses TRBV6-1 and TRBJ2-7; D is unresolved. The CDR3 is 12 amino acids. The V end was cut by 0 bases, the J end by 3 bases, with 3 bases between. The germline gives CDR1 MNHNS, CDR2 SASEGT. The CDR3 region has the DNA TGTGCCAGCAGTGAAGCATACTACGAGCAGTACTTC. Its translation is CASSEAYYEQYF.

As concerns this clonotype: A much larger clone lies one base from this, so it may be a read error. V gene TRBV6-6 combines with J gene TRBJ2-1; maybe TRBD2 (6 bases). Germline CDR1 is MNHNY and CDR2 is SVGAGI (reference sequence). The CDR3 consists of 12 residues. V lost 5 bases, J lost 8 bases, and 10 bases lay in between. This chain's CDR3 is CASSHGGDEQFF. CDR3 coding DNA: TGTGCCAGCAGTCACGGGGGAGATGAGCAGTTCTTC.

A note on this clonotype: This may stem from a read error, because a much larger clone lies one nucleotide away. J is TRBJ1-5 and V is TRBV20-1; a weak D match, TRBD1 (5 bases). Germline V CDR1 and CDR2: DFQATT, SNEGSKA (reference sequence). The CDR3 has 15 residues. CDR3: CSAPQTASSTQPQHF. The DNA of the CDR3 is TGCAGTGCTCCCCAGACAGCAAGTAGCACTCAGCCCCAGCATTTT.

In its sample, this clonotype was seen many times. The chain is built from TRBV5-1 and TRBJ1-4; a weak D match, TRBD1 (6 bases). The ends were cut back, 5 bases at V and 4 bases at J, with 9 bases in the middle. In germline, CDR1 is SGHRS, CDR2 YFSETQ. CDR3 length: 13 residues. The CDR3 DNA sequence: TGCGCCAGCAGACAGGGCGGTAATGAAAAACTGTTTTTT. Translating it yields CASRQGGNEKLFF.

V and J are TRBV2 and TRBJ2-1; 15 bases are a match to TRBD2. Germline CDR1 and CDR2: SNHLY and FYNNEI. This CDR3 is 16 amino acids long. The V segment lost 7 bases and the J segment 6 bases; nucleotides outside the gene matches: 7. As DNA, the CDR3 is TGTGCCAGCACTGGACTAGCGGGAGGGCCCGGCAATGAGCAGTTCTTC. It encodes CASTGLAGGPGNEQFF.

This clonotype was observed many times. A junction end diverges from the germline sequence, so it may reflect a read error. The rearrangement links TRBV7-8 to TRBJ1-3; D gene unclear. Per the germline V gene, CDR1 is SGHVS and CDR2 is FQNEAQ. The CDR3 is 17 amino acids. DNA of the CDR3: TGTGCCAGCAGCTTAGATGGGCAGCCACGCTCTGGAAACCCCATATATTTT. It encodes CASSLDGQPRSGNPIYF.

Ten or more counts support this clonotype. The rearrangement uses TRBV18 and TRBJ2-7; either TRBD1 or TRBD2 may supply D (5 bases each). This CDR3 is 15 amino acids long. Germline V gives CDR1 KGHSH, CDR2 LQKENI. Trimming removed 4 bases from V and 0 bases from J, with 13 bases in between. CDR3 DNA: TGTGCCAGCTCACTCCGGGACGGAGTCTCCTACGAGCAGTACTTC. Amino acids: CASSLRDGVSYEQYF.

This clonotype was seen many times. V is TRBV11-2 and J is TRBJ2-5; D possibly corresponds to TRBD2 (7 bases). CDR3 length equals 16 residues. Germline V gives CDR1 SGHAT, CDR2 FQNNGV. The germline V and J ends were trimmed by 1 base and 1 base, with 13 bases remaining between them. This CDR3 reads CASSLVGGAPQETQYF. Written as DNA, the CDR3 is TGTGCCAGCAGCTTAGTTGGGGGGGCGCCCCAAGAGACCCAGTACTTC. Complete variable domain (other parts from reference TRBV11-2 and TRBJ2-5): EAGVAQSPRYKIIEKRQSVAFWCNPISGHATLYWYQQILGQGPKLLIQFQNNGVVDDSQLPKDRFSAERLKGVDSTLKIQPAKLEDSAVYLCASSLVGGAPQETQYFGPGTRLLVL.

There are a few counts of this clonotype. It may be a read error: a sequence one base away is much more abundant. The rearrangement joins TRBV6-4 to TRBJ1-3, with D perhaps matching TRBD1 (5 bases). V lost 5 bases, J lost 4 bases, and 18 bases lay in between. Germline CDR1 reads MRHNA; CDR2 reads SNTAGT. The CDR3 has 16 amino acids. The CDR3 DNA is TGTGCCAGCAGTCCCCCCAACCGGGGGTTCGGAAACACCATATATTTT. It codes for CASSPPNRGFGNTIYF.

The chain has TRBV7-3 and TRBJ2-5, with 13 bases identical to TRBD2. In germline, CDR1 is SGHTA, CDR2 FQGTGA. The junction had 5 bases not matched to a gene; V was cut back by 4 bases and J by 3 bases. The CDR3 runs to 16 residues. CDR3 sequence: CASSSGLAGAEETQYF. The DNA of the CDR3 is TGTGCCAGCAGCTCTGGACTAGCGGGGGCCGAAGAGACCCAGTACTTC.